The present TCR beta chain was sequenced within a study of cytotoxic CD8 clonotypes in ibrutinib-treated CLL (dated by TCRdb to about 2021). About the study as a whole: In this cohort, around 14 patients were treatment-naive and more than 9 were relapsed/refractory, while some 17 had unmutated IGHV. Response samples were taken after a median of 12 months on treatment, ranging from roughly 6 to 36 months. Samples averaged around 280,000 productive templates and roughly 86,000 productive rearrangements. Partial responses were observed in about 25 patients and complete responses in 2; after a median follow-up of 68 months, remission was maintained in approximately 14 patients and progression was observed in some 12. Longitudinal samples were obtainable from about 30% of the roughly 90 participants in the trial. Cryopreserved peripheral blood mononuclear cells were collected before treatment, at response, and at either disease progression or sustained remission.

On a MiSeq, deep resolution sequencing aimed for a depth between 1 in 1 million and 1 in 200,000 T cells, with each clonotype covered about 9.2x on average. The immunoSEQ hsTCRB Kit was used to generate TCR beta libraries. Processing in the source paper ran as follows. ImmunoSEQ Data Assistant and ImmunoSEQ Analyzer were used for data analysis, and V, D and J genes were assigned according to IMGT definitions. Clonality was computed as one minus normalized Shannon entropy of productive rearrangement frequencies, ranging from 0 to 1. Only overrepresented clonotypes making up at least 0.05% of the repertoire of each patient were included in the public clonotype analysis. Roughly 12 age-matched healthy donor repertoires from immuneACCESS were used as controls for clonality. In its TCRdb copy, this immuneACCESS table keeps in-frame sequences only and misses some clones. Where compared with another copy, unresolved V genes explain less than half of these, and the others have no known cause. D and trimming come from the DNA, and the V and J calls and clone size come from that table. The table for this sample lists a few hundred thousand clones; just under 80% of them were counted only once. In total, the top ten clones hold approximately 7% of the sample.

About this clone itself: No cognate antigen has been identified for it. No much larger clonotype is one base removed from it; base qualities were not supplied.

Here is what the overall study found, with its caveats: Baseline clonality exceeded that of age-matched healthy donors and correlated strongly with circulating CD8+ T-cell counts. Clonality rose at ibrutinib response, remained stable during sustained remission, and dropped back toward baseline at progression. Public clonotypes were rare and either contracted or stayed stable during treatment, and the rise in clonality at ibrutinib response reflected the expansion of private clonotypes. Lymph node repertoires were not examined, and the timing of sampling was not matched between patients in sustained remission and those whose disease progressed.

Roughly 2.2 micrograms of genomic DNA were extracted from cryopreserved PBMCs for TCR beta library preparation. High-throughput TCR beta sequencing was performed on longitudinal blood samples from CLL patients receiving ibrutinib monotherapy. The patients took part in an open-label, single-center phase 2 trial of ibrutinib monotherapy. The material sequenced was PBMCs, taken before ibrutinib treatment. This TCR came from a human donor with chronic lymphocytic leukemia.

The CDR3 reads as follows: CSVIQGAYGYTF. The DNA sequence reads TGCAGCGTCATACAGGGGGCATATGGCTACACCTTC. The chain uses TRBV29-1 and TRBJ1-2, and 9 junctional nucleotides match TRBD1. The germline V gene provides CDR1 SQVTM and CDR2 ANQGSEA. V lost 6 bases and J lost 5 bases, and the count of bases not matched to a germline gene is 4. The cysteine opens and the phenylalanine closes a CDR3 of 12 amino acids. The retained sequence is limited to the CDR3, 36 bases, with the frame set at the first base.